Each of the 23 T cell receptor beta chains below was sequenced from the same sample in a study of blood T cells in healthy people across ages. Primed by a sample-barcoded 5' primer and a J-beta primer mix, a second PCR proceeded for about 6 to 11 cycles. MiXCR, applied by TCRdb to the 5' RACE reads, yields one record per CDR3 protein. The sample contains some 890,000 distinct CDR3 sequences, 29% of which appear only once. The same specimen was also included in a second study, on T cells of mothers and their children.

The sample comprised blood. All receptors derive from a woman aged 40-49 years in good health.

This clonotype was observed at least ten times. The gene calls are TRBV28 and TRBJ2-7, with D maybe TRBD1 (6 bases). Germline V lookup: CDR1 MDHEN, CDR2 SYDVKM. V gave up 8 bases and J gave up 4 bases, with 12 bases separating them. This CDR3 is built from 12 residues. CDR3 sequence (DNA): TGTGCCAGCCTTAAACAGGGATACGAGCAGTACTTC. It codes for CASLKQGYEQYF.

The chain employs TRBV20-1 and TRBJ2-5; 11 bases are a match to TRBD2. The J call may be mistaken, given a closer DNA end match to TRBJ2-7. Per the germline V gene, CDR1 is DFQATT and CDR2 is SNEGSKA (reference sequence). The CDR3 runs 13 residues. CDR3 in amino acids: CSADIAGGYEQYF. CDR3 bases: TGCAGTGCGGATATAGCGGGAGGGTACGAGCAGTACTTC.

On this clonotype itself: The junction differs from germline at one of its ends, possibly a read error. The chain is built from TRBV20-1 and TRBJ1-2, with 10 bases matching TRBD1. The CDR3 covers 15 residues. Germline V gene sequence: CDR1 DFQATT, CDR2 SNEGSKA (reference sequence). This CDR3 reads CSATTGTGENYGYSF. CDR3 nucleotides: TGCAGTGCTACAACCGGGACAGGGGAGAACTATGGCTACTCCTTC.

This clonotype was seen only a few times. Germline is not matched at one junction end, which may reflect a read error. The chain carries TRBV12-3 or TRBV12-4 and TRBJ1-2; D is unresolved. CDR3 length equals 13 residues. This CDR3 reads CASSPGGNYDYTF. The CDR3 coding sequence is TGTGCCAGCAGCCCTGGAGGGAATTATGACTACACCTTC.

The V and J genes are TRBV6-2 or TRBV6-3 and TRBJ1-2, with 8 bases identical to TRBD1. The germline V gene encodes CDR1 MNHEY and CDR2 SVGEGT. The CDR3 runs to 13 residues. Losses at the gene ends were 0 bases for V and 6 bases for J; bases not matched to a gene: 0. In DNA, the CDR3 is TGTGCCAGCAGTTACTCGGACAGGGATGGCTACACCTTC. Its translation: CASSYSDRDGYTF.

V usage is TRBV7-2 and J usage is TRBJ2-1; D assignment may be TRBD1 or TRBD2 (8 bases each). V shed 5 bases and J shed 4 bases, with 21 bases lying between them. CDR1 and CDR2 from the germline V gene are SGHTA and FQGNSA. The CDR3 is 17 amino acids. CDR3 sequence: CASSTRGRGAVYNEQFF. DNA of the CDR3: TGTGCCAGCAGCACCAGGGGGCGGGGGGCCGTTTACAATGAGCAGTTCTTC.

At least ten counts were recorded for this clonotype. This chain joins TRBV4-3 and TRBJ2-5; 7 bases fit TRBD2. The CDR3 runs to 15 residues. V lost 3 bases, J lost 4 bases, and 8 bases stayed unmatched. CDR1 is LGHNA, CDR2 YSLEER, per germline. CDR3 residues: CASSQGVGGGETQYF. The CDR3 DNA is TGCGCCAGCAGCCAGGGGGTAGGCGGGGGAGAGACCCAGTACTTC.

This clonotype showed up just a few times. The chain links TRBV10-3 to TRBJ1-1; no reliable D call. This CDR3 has 14 amino acids. The V end lost 4 bases, the J end lost 4 bases, and 13 bases lay between the germline ends. Germline CDR1 is ENHRY and CDR2 is SYGVKD. The CDR3 sequence: CAISAGLEGTEAFF. CDR3 DNA sequence: TGTGCCATCAGTGCGGGGTTAGAGGGCACTGAAGCTTTCTTT.

The CDR3 coding sequence is TGTGCCAGCAGCTTAGATCCCGGGGCCCGGGGGGCCAACGTCCTGACTTTC. Its protein product is CASSLDPGARGANVLTF. The chain combines TRBV7-2 with TRBJ2-6; D tentatively fits TRBD1 or TRBD2 (5 bases each). From germline, CDR1 is SGHTA and CDR2 FQGNSA. Trimming shortened V by 1 base and J by 4 bases, and 14 bases separated the two germline ends. This CDR3 region has 17 residues.

The chain uses TRBV20-1 and TRBJ1-1; TRBD1 aligns across 10 bases. Germline CDR1 DFQATT, CDR2 SNEGSKA (reference sequence). Trimming at V came to 1 base and at J to 7 bases, leaving 9 bases not matched to a gene. This CDR3 region has 15 residues. The CDR3 nucleotides are TGCAGTGCTAGAGCAGGGGGACAGGGGAATGGTGAAGCTTTCTTT. Protein: CSARAGGQGNGEAFF.

The chain links TRBV6-5 to TRBJ2-1, with TRBD1 matching over 8 bases. The CDR3 contains 15 residues. J gave up 7 bases and V 0 bases, and 5 bases lay outside the gene matches. CDR1 MNHEY and CDR2 SVGAGI come from the germline V gene. Written as DNA, the CDR3 is TGTGCCAGCAGTTACTCTGGACAGGGAAGGAATGAGCAGTTCTTC. Its protein product is CASSYSGQGRNEQFF.

This clonotype was counted between two and nine times. A much larger clone differs from this one at a single base, so this may be a read error. The chain couples TRBV20-1 to TRBJ2-5; the match to TRBD2 covers 9 bases. This CDR3 is built from 16 residues. CDR1 is DFQATT and CDR2 is SNEGSKA in the germline V gene (reference sequence). Germline trimming cut 0 bases from V and 11 bases from J; bases unmatched to any gene: 16. The CDR3 loop is CSARDLRTSVYNEQYF. The CDR3 DNA sequence: TGCAGTGCTAGAGATCTTAGGACTAGCGTCTACAATGAGCAGTACTTC.

The chain recombines TRBV9 with TRBJ2-1; TRBD2 aligns across 9 bases. In germline, CDR1 is SGDLS, CDR2 YYNGEE. The V gene end was trimmed by 4 bases and the J gene end by 6 bases; junction bases not matched to a gene: 11. The CDR3 is 16 residues long. The CDR3 DNA is TGTGCCAGCAGCCAGGACTGGGCGGGGGGGACCAATGAGCAGTTCTTC. This sequence encodes CASSQDWAGGTNEQFF.

In this sample, this clonotype turned up a few times. The chain joins TRBV5-1 to TRBJ2-2, with a possible D match to TRBD1 (7 bases). CDR1 SGHRS and CDR2 YFSETQ come from the germline V gene. This CDR3 has 15 amino acids. The germline V and J ends were trimmed by 4 bases and 4 bases, with 14 bases remaining between them. CDR3 in amino acids: CASSESGGGTGELFF. The CDR3, as DNA: TGCGCCAGCAGCGAATCAGGGGGAGGCACCGGGGAGCTGTTTTTT.

This clonotype was seen a handful of times. The J gene is TRBJ1-2, the V gene TRBV10-3; perhaps TRBD1 as D (5 bases). The V end was cut by 5 bases, the J end by 7 bases, with 23 bases between. Per germline, CDR1 ENHRY and CDR2 SYGVKD. The CDR3 extends over 16 amino acids. The CDR3 sequence is CAISPSGTDPPSGYTF. The CDR3 DNA reads TGTGCCATCAGTCCCTCCGGGACGGACCCACCGAGTGGCTACACCTTC.

This rearrangement joins TRBV20-1 to TRBJ2-7; TRBD1 is a possible D gene (6 bases). In germline, CDR1 is DFQATT, CDR2 SNEGSKA (reference sequence). The CDR3 is 12 amino acids. CDR3 sequence reads: CRARRDKYEQYF. The DNA of the CDR3 is TGCAGGGCTCGCCGGGACAAATACGAGCAGTACTTC.

The chain has TRBV5-6 and TRBJ2-7; either TRBD1 or TRBD2 may supply D (7 bases each). In germline, CDR1 is SGHDT, CDR2 YYEEEE. The CDR3 runs 17 residues. With 0 bases removed from V and 7 bases from J, the gap between germline ends came to 23 bases. CDR3 protein: CASSLGDSGTPGREQYV. The DNA of the CDR3 is TGTGCCAGCAGCTTGGGGGACAGCGGGACCCCTGGGAGAGAGCAGTACGTC.

This clonotype was found a few times. CDR3 amino acids: CASSSPGGIPYNSPLHF. The DNA of the CDR3 is TGTGCCAGCAGTTCCCCGGGGGGGATCCCCTATAATTCACCCCTCCACTTT. This chain joins TRBV6-5 and TRBJ1-6, with D tentatively TRBD1 (5 bases). Germline V gene data show CDR1 as MNHEY and CDR2 as SVGAGI. Trimming pared 4 bases from V and 2 bases from J, leaving 15 bases between. The CDR3 is made up of 17 amino acids.

About this clonotype itself: At one end, the junction sequence differs from germline, possibly due to a read error. The chain combines TRBV24-1 with TRBJ2-5, with 10 bases matching TRBD2. CDR1 is KGHDR and CDR2 is SFDVKD in the germline V gene. This CDR3 has 17 amino acids. CDR3 sequence: CATSDSSLAGDQGTQYF. The CDR3 DNA follows: TGTGCCACCAGTGATTCCTCCCTAGCGGGGGACCAAGGGACCCAGTACTTC.

This clonotype was seen only a few times. The chain joins TRBV6-2 or TRBV6-3 to TRBJ2-5; TRBD2 might be the D (6 bases). CDR3 length: 14 residues. In germline, CDR1 is MNHEY, CDR2 SVGEGT. V shed 2 bases and J shed 6 bases, with 13 bases lying between them. DNA of the CDR3: TGTGCCAGCAGTTACGGGGGACTTAAACAGACCCAGTACTTC. Translation: CASSYGGLKQTQYF.

This sequence joins TRBV19 and TRBJ1-5; D unresolved. The V gene's germline CDR1 is LNHDA and CDR2 SQIVND (reference sequence). This CDR3 has 12 amino acids. Trimming took 6 bases from V and 6 from J, leaving 9 bases between them. The CDR3: CASRRKGQPQHF. The CDR3 nucleotides read TGTGCCAGTAGGAGGAAAGGTCAGCCCCAGCATTTT.

The chain is built from TRBV7-3 and TRBJ2-4, with D possibly TRBD1 on 6 matching bases. Per the germline V gene, CDR1 is SGHTA and CDR2 is FQGTGA. The V end was cut by 1 base, the J end by 13 bases, with 17 bases between. This CDR3 region has 14 residues. The CDR3 protein is CASSLRGLSDEQYF. As DNA, the CDR3 is TGTGCCAGCAGCTTAAGGGGGCTCTCTGATGAGCAGTACTTC.

This clonotype was detected only a few times. This rearrangement joins TRBV6-1 to TRBJ1-1, with D possibly matching TRBD1 (5 bases). From germline, CDR1 is MNHNS and CDR2 SASEGT. V shed 2 bases and J shed 5 bases, with 18 bases lying between them. This CDR3 region has 16 residues. Written as DNA, the CDR3 is TGTGCCAGCAGTGAATTCGAGGGACTGGGGGAGACTGAAGCTTTCTTT. Translated: CASSEFEGLGETEAFF.